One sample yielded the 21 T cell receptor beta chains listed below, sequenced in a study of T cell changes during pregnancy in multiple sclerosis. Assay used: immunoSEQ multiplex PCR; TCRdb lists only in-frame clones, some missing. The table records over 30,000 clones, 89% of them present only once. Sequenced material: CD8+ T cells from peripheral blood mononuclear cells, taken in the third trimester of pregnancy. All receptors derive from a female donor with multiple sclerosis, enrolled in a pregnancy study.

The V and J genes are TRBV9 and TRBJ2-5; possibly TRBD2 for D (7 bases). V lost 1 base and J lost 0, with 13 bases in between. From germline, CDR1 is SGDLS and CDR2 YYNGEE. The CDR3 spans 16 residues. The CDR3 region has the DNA TGTGCCAGCAGCGTATTTGGGGGGGGGCACCAAGAGACCCAGTACTTC. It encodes CASSVFGGGHQETQYF.

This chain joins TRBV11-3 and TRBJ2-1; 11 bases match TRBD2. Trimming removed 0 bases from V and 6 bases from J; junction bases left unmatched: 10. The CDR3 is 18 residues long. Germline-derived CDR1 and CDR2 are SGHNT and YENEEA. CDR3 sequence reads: CASSLEGAASGGFNEQFF. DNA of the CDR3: TGTGCCAGCAGCTTAGAGGGGGCGGCTAGCGGGGGGTTCAATGAGCAGTTCTTC.

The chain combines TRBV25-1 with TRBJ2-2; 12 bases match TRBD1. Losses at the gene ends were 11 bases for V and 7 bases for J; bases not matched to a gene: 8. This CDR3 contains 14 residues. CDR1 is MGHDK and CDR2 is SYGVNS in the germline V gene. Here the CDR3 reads CASGGQGASGELFF. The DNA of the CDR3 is TGTGCCTCGGGGGGACAGGGGGCCAGCGGGGAGCTGTTTTTT. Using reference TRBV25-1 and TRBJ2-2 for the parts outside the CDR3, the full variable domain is EADIYQTPRYLVIGTGKKITLECSQTMGHDKMYWYQQDPGMELHLIHYSYGVNSTEKGDLSSESTVSRIRTEHFPLTLESARPSHTSQYLCASGGQGASGELFFGEGSRLTVL.

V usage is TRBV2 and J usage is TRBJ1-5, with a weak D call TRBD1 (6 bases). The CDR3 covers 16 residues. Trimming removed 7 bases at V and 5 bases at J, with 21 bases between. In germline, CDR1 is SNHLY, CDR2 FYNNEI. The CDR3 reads CASKRGSSAADQPQHF. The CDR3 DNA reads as TGTGCCAGCAAGAGGGGGAGTAGTGCCGCAGATCAGCCCCAGCATTTT.

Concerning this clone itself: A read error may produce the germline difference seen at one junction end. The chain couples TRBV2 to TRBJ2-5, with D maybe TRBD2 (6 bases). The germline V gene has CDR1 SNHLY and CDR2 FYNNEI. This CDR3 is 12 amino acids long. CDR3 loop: CASGEERETRYF. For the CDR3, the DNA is TGTGCCAGCGGGGAGGAAAGAGAGACCCGGTACTTC.

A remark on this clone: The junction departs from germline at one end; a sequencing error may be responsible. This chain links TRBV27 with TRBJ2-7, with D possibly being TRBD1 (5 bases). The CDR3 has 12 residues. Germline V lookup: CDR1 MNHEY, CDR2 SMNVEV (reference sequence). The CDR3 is CVSSAGSYEQYF. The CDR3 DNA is TGTGTCAGCAGCGCAGGGTCCTACGAGCAGTACTTC.

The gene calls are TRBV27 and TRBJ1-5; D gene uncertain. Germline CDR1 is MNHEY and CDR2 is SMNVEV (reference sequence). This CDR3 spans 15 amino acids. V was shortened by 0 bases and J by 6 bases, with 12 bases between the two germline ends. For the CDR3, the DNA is TGTGCCAGCAGTTTATCGAGGGCAGAAAGTCAGCCCCAGCATTTT. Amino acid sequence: CASSLSRAESQPQHF.

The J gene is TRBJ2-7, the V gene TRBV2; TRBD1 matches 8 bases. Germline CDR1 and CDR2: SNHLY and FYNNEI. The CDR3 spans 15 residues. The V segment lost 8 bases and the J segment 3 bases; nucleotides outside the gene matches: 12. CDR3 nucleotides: TGTGCCAGCTTGCGGCACCCGGACAGGGTCTACGAGCAGTACTTC. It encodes CASLRHPDRVYEQYF.

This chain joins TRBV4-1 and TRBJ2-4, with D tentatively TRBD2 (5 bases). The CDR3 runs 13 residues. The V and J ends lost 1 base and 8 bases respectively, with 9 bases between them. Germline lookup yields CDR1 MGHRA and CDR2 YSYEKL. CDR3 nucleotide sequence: TGCGCCAGCAGCCAAGGAGGGAAGGACATTCAGTACTTC. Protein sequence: CASSQGGKDIQYF.

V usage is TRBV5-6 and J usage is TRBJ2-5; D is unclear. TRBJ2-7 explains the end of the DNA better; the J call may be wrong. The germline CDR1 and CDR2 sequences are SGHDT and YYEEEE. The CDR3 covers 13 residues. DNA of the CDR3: TGTGCCAGCAGCTTCGCGCGGTTCGACGAGCAGTACTTC. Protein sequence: CASSFARFDEQYF.

The CDR3 bases are TGTGCCAGCAGCAGTCGGCTAGCGGGGTACAATGAGCAGTTCTTC. It yields the protein CASSSRLAGYNEQFF. The V call is TRBV7-9, the J call TRBJ2-1; 9 bases are a match to TRBD2. This CDR3 region has 15 residues. J lost 4 bases, V lost 5 bases, and 6 bases had no gene match. Germline CDR1 is SEHNR and CDR2 is FQNEAQ (reference sequence).

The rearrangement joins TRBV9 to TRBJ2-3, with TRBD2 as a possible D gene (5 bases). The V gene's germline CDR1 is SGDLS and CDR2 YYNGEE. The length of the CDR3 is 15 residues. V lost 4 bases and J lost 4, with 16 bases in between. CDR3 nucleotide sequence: TGTGCCAGCAGCCCCCGCGGTGTGGGAGCAGATACGCAGTATTTT. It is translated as CASSPRGVGADTQYF.

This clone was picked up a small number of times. The CDR3 bases are TGTGCCAGCAGTTTATCGGACGGGGATTTTAGCACAGATACGCAGTATTTT. Translating gives CASSLSDGDFSTDTQYF. The gene calls are TRBV27 and TRBJ2-3; TRBD2 is a possible D gene (5 bases). This CDR3 is built from 17 residues. Germline-derived CDR1 and CDR2 are MNHEY and SMNVEV (reference sequence). The germline V and J ends were trimmed by 0 bases and 0 bases, with 13 bases remaining between them.

CDR3 nucleotides: TGTGCCAGCAATGGACAGGGGGCGGGCGAGCAGTACTTC. Protein product: CASNGQGAGEQYF. This sequence joins TRBV2 and TRBJ2-7, with 11 nucleotides matching TRBD1. The CDR3 is 13 amino acids. After removal of 7 bases from V and 6 bases from J, the junction contained 5 bases not matched to a gene. Germline CDR1 is SNHLY and CDR2 is FYNNEI.

CDR3 region: CASSLVAGINNEQFF. CDR3 sequence (DNA): TGCGCCAGCAGCTTGGTGGCGGGCATCAACAATGAGCAGTTCTTC. This chain uses TRBV5-1 with TRBJ2-1, with a tentative D call TRBD2 (5 bases). Trimming cost V 0 bases and J 5 bases, with 12 bases left between them. The CDR3 totals 15 residues. In germline, CDR1 is SGHRS, CDR2 YFSETQ.

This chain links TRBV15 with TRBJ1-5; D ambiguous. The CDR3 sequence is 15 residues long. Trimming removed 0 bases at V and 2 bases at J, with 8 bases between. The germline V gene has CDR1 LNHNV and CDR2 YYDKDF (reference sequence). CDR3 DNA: TGTGCCACCAGCAGAGACCGAGCGGGCAATCAGCCCCAGCATTTT. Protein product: CATSRDRAGNQPQHF.

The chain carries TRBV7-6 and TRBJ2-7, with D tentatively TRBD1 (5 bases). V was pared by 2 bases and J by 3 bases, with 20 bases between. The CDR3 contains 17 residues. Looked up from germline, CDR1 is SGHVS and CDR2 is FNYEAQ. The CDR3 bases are TGTGCCAGCAGCTTACTAAGATCCGGTTCAGGGCTCTACGAGCAGTACTTC. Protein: CASSLLRSGSGLYEQYF.

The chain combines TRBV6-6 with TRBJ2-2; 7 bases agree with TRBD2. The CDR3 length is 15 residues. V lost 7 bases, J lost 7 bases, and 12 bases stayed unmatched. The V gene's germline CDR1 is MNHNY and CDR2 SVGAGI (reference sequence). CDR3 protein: CASTPRRLAIGELFF. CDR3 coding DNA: TGTGCCAGCACCCCAAGGCGACTAGCAATCGGGGAGCTGTTTTTT.

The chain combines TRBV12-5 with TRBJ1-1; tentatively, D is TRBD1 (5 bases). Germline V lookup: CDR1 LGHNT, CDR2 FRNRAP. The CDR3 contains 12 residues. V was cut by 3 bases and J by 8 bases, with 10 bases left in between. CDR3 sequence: CASGLGAGEAFF. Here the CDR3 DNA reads TGTGCTAGTGGTTTAGGGGCTGGGGAAGCTTTCTTT.

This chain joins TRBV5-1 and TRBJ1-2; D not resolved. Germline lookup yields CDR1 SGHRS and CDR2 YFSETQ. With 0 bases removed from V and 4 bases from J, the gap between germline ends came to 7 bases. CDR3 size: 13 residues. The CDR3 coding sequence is TGCGCCAGCAGCTTGGAGCGGGGCTATGGCTACACCTTC. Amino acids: CASSLERGYGYTF.

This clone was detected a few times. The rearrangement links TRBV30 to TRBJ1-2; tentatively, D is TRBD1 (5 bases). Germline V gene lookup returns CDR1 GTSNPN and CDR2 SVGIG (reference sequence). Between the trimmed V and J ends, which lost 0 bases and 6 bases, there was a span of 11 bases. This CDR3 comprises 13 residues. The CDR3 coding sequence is TGTGCCTGGAGTGTACTAGGAGGGGATGGCTACACCTTC. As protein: CAWSVLGGDGYTF.